This entry lists 20 T cell receptor beta chains sequenced from one sample in a study of shared clonotypes between healthy human individuals. Generated by immunoSEQ multiplex PCR, the TCRdb table keeps only in-frame clones and is missing some. The sample lists about 100,000 clones, more than 65% occurring once. Source material: memory CD8+ T cells sorted from blood. Subset here: CD45RO+ cells pooled with CCR7-negative TemRA cells. The receptors stem from a woman in her twenties or thirties in good health.

The chain has TRBV28 and TRBJ2-2, with D unresolved. V was shortened by 1 base and J by 0 bases, with 6 bases between the two germline ends. The CDR3 runs to 15 residues. In germline, CDR1 is MDHEN, CDR2 SYDVKM. In nucleotides, the CDR3 is TGTGCCAGCAGTTTATTGGCACCGAACACCGGGGAGCTGTTTTTT. It codes for CASSLLAPNTGELFF.

V gene TRBV4-1 combines with J gene TRBJ2-7; perhaps TRBD2 as D (5 bases). The CDR3 is 15 amino acids. Trimming took off 4 bases at V and 6 bases at J, with 19 bases between the two ends. The germline CDR1 and CDR2 sequences are MGHRA and YSYEKL. CDR3 amino acids: CASSPGLALRTEQYF. The CDR3 coding sequence is TGCGCCAGCAGCCCAGGCCTAGCCCTGAGAACCGAGCAGTACTTC.

The rearrangement joins TRBV7-9 to TRBJ2-7; TRBD2 is a possible D gene (6 bases). Trimming shortened V by 4 bases and J by 0 bases, and 13 bases separated the two germline ends. Germline CDR1 reads SEHNR; CDR2 reads FQNEAQ (reference sequence). This CDR3 spans 15 amino acids. The CDR3 DNA follows: TGTGCCAGCAGCTCCAGACTAGAAGGCTCCTACGAGCAGTACTTC. This translates into CASSSRLEGSYEQYF.

The chain combines TRBV19 with TRBJ2-2; 8 nucleotides match TRBD1. There are 14 residues in the CDR3. CDR1 and CDR2 from the germline V gene are LNHDA and SQIVND (reference sequence). After removal of 5 bases from V and 8 bases from J, the junction contained 7 bases not matched to a gene. As DNA, the CDR3 is TGTGCCAGTAGTCCTCGGACAGGGACTGGGGAGCTGTTTTTT. Protein product: CASSPRTGTGELFF.

This clone turned up a few times. The V gene is TRBV6-1, the J gene TRBJ2-2, with TRBD2 identical over 8 bases. Trimming removed 3 bases from V and 4 bases from J; junction bases left unmatched: 1. The CDR3 runs to 14 residues. The germline V gene has CDR1 MNHNS and CDR2 SASEGT. The chain's CDR3 is CASSDGRATGELFF. CDR3 DNA sequence: TGTGCCAGCAGTGACGGGAGGGCCACCGGGGAGCTGTTTTTT.

The sample holds many counts of this clone. The rearrangement uses TRBV15 and TRBJ1-5; 10 nucleotides line up with TRBD1. The CDR3 covers 15 residues. From germline, CDR1 is LNHNV and CDR2 YYDKDF (reference sequence). V lost 4 bases and J lost 7; bases outside the gene matches: 7. The CDR3 DNA is TGTGCCACCAGCATCGGGACAGGGGAAACGCAGCCCCAGCATTTT. The encoded protein is CATSIGTGETQPQHF.

This clone was counted only a few times. The chain is built from TRBV25-1 and TRBJ2-3, with D possibly being TRBD2 (6 bases). Germline assignment: CDR1 MGHDK and CDR2 SYGVNS. V gave up 4 bases and J gave up 2 bases, with 13 bases separating them. The CDR3 is made up of 15 amino acids. The CDR3 spells CASSVDGSSTDTQYF. The CDR3 bases are TGTGCCAGCAGTGTCGACGGGAGCTCCACAGATACGCAGTATTTT. Complete variable domain (other parts from reference TRBV25-1 and TRBJ2-3): EADIYQTPRYLVIGTGKKITLECSQTMGHDKMYWYQQDPGMELHLIHYSYGVNSTEKGDLSSESTVSRIRTEHFPLTLESARPSHTSQYLCASSVDGSSTDTQYFGPGTRLTVL.

This clone is a singleton in its sample. V gene TRBV18 combines with J gene TRBJ2-2; TRBD1 agrees at 9 bases. Germline V gives CDR1 KGHSH, CDR2 LQKENI. This CDR3 has 18 amino acids. J gave up 1 base and V 1 base, and 7 bases lay outside the gene matches. CDR3 residues: CASSPHTRTGVNTGELFF. Here the CDR3 DNA reads TGTGCCAGCTCACCACATACAAGGACAGGGGTGAACACCGGGGAGCTGTTTTTT.

This clone was seen a single time. The CDR3 coding sequence is TGTGCCAGCAGCTTTGCTAGCGGGAATTACGAGCAGTACTTC. Translation gives CASSFASGNYEQYF. The chain uses TRBV7-8 and TRBJ2-7; TRBD2 matches at 9 bases. The CDR3 is made up of 14 amino acids. The germline gives CDR1 SGHVS, CDR2 FQNEAQ. Trimming removed 3 bases from V and 4 bases from J; junction bases left unmatched: 4.

This clone occurred many times. The sample carries other DNA sequences with the same CDR3. The CDR3, as DNA: TGTGCCAGCAGCCTGACGAGGAATCAGCCCCAGCATTTT. Translation gives CASSLTRNQPQHF. The chain employs TRBV14 and TRBJ1-5; D is ambiguous. V was cut by 4 bases and J by 4 bases, with 8 bases left in between. Germline V CDR1 and CDR2: SGHDN, FVKESK. This CDR3 comprises 13 residues.

The J gene is TRBJ2-5, the V gene TRBV7-5; TRBD2, as called in the table, went unchecked against the DNA. TRBV7-5 is reported as a pseudogene. This CDR3 comprises 12 residues. This CDR3 reads CASSTPGEAQYF. CDR3 nucleotide sequence: TGTGCCAGCAGCACCCCGGGGGAGGCCCAGTACTTC.

This CDR3 reads CASSLLAGKNEQFF. The CDR3 DNA reads TGTGCCAGCAGCTTACTAGCGGGAAAGAATGAGCAGTTCTTC. This sequence joins TRBV7-2 and TRBJ2-1, with TRBD2 matching 9 bases. CDR1 and CDR2 from the germline V gene are SGHTA and FQGNSA. Trimming at V came to 2 bases and at J to 7 bases, leaving 3 bases not matched to a gene. The CDR3 extends over 14 amino acids.

J is TRBJ1-1 and V is TRBV6-1, with TRBD1 identical over 11 bases. Germline CDR1 reads MNHNS; CDR2 reads SASEGT. Losses at the gene ends were 5 bases for V and 5 bases for J; bases not matched to a gene: 4. The CDR3 runs 14 residues. CDR3 loop: CASSWTGGRTEAFF. CDR3 sequence (DNA): TGTGCCAGCAGTTGGACAGGGGGCAGGACTGAAGCTTTCTTT.

This clone was seen once. The chain is built from TRBV28 and TRBJ1-2, with TRBD1 as a possible D gene (6 bases). V was shortened by 1 base and J by 6 bases, with 18 bases between the two germline ends. CDR3 length: 16 residues. Germline CDR1 is MDHEN and CDR2 is SYDVKM. Written as DNA, the CDR3 is TGTGCCAGCAGTTTATATCCTTGGTGGGCAGGGGATGGCTACACCTTC. This gives the protein CASSLYPWWAGDGYTF.

V is TRBV5-1 and J is TRBJ2-1, with D possibly being TRBD1 (6 bases). The V and J ends lost 4 bases and 8 bases respectively, with 10 bases between them. The CDR3 consists of 12 residues. Looked up from germline, CDR1 is SGHRS and CDR2 is YFSETQ. The CDR3 DNA reads as TGCGCCAGCAGCCTCAGGGGAGATGAGCAGTTCTTC. Protein sequence: CASSLRGDEQFF.

V gene TRBV5-5 combines with J gene TRBJ2-7; D remains ambiguous. The V and J ends lost 2 bases and 2 bases respectively, with 2 bases between them. There are 11 residues in the CDR3. Germline CDR1 is SGHKS and CDR2 is YYEKEE (reference sequence). The DNA of the CDR3 is TGTGCCAGCAGCTTCGCCTACGAGCAGTACTTC. Translating gives CASSFAYEQYF.

The chain combines TRBV5-4 with TRBJ2-5; 8 nucleotides align to TRBD1. Per germline, CDR1 SGHNT and CDR2 YYREEE (reference sequence). The CDR3 length is 16 residues. V shed 4 bases, J shed 4 bases, and the junction held 12 bases outside the gene matches. The CDR3, as DNA: TGTGCCAGCAGCCCCGGCAGGGGGCTATCCGGAGAGACCCAGTACTTC. It specifies CASSPGRGLSGETQYF. The full variable domain, with the rest looked up from reference TRBV5-4 and TRBJ2-5, is ETGVTQSPTHLIKTRGQQVTLRCSSQSGHNTVSWYQQALGQGPQFIFQYYREEENGRGNFPPRFSGLQFPNYSSELNVNALELDDSALYLCASSPGRGLSGETQYFGPGTRLLVL.

Comments on this clone: This may be a read error, as it is one base from a much larger clone. The gene calls are TRBV5-1 and TRBJ2-1; 10 bases align to TRBD2. J gave up 0 bases and V 1 base, and 4 bases lay outside the gene matches. Germline CDR1 SGHRS, CDR2 YFSETQ. The CDR3 has 17 residues. CDR3 in amino acids: CASSLKASGSSYNEQFF. The CDR3 bases are TGCGCCAGCAGCTTGAAGGCTAGCGGGAGCTCCTACAATGAGCAGTTCTTC.

This clone was detected once. V usage is TRBV28 and J usage is TRBJ2-1; TRBD2 matches 14 bases. The CDR3 is 18 amino acids. V was pared by 5 bases and J by 5 bases, with 11 bases of the junction left unmatched. Germline V gene lookup returns CDR1 MDHEN and CDR2 SYDVKM. CDR3 protein: CASSPQPRTSGRNNEQFF. In DNA form, the CDR3 reads TGTGCCAGCAGTCCCCAACCTCGGACTAGCGGGAGGAACAATGAGCAGTTCTTC.

This chain links TRBV5-1 with TRBJ1-3; 7 bases align to TRBD1. The CDR3 is 14 amino acids. The V gene end was trimmed by 6 bases and the J gene end by 3 bases; junction bases not matched to a gene: 6. Germline loops: CDR1 SGHRS, CDR2 YFSETQ. Here the CDR3 DNA reads TGCGCCAGCACTCCCGGGACAGATGGAAACACCATATATTTT. Its translation is CASTPGTDGNTIYF.